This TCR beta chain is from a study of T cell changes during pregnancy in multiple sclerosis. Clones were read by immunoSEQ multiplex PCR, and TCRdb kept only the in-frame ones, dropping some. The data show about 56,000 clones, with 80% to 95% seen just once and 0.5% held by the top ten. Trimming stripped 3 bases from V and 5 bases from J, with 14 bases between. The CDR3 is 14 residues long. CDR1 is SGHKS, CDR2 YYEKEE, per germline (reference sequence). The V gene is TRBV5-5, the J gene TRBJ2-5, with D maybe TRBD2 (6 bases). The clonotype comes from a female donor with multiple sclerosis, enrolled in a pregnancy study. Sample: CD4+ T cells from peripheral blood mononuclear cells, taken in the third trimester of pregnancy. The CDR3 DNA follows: TGTGCCAGCAGCTCTTGGGGGGATCGGGAGACCCAGTACTTC. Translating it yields CASSSWGDRETQYF.